The subject of this entry is one TCR beta chain. This sample was included in a study of blood T cell repertoires in COVID-19. For the study at large: Samples came from the United States, Italy and Spain, spanning acute and convalescent COVID-19. T cells, B-cell-depleted T cells, or PBMCs supplied cDNA or gDNA.

Original data processing: Nucleated cell number was recorded as an estimate derived from reference gene primer amplification. Assay used: immunoSEQ multiplex PCR; TCRdb lists only in-frame clones, some missing. That table gives V, J and clone size, and the DNA gave D and trimming. The table lists some 220,000 clones, approximately 84% of them singletons. Losses at the gene ends were 0 bases for V and 4 bases for J; bases not matched to a gene: 3. Germline CDR1 reads SGHRS; CDR2 reads YFSETQ. This CDR3 is 15 amino acids long. Specimen: peripheral blood. V is TRBV5-1 and J is TRBJ2-5; 10 bases align to TRBD1. The clonotype originates from a man between 50 and 59 years old with acute or convalescent COVID-19. The DNA for the CDR3 is TGCGCCAGCAGCTTGGGCCGGACAGGGGGAGAGACCCAGTACTTC. Translating it yields CASSLGRTGGETQYF. The whole variable domain, remainder taken from reference TRBV5-1 and TRBJ2-5, is KAGVTQTPRYLIKTRGQQVTLSCSPISGHRSVSWYQQTPGQGLQFLFEYFSETQRNKGNFPGRFSGRQFSNSRSEMNVSTLELGDSALYLCASSLGRTGGETQYFGPGTRLLVL.